This is a list of T cell receptor beta chains from one sample in a study of spatial heterogeneity in lung cancer. TCRdb ran MiXCR on the 5' RACE reads and lists one entry per CDR3 protein. The sample lists about 28,000 distinct CDR3 sequences; approximately 6.9% were seen once. The sequenced sample was lung tumor tissue, obtained at surgery. These receptors all stem from a male donor with early-stage non-small cell lung cancer. Both conserved end residues are trimmed from each CDR3. Size is omitted from some rows. Given values are once, few, many or a class for expanded clones.

CDR3,size,J,V
ASSPRTGVGEETQY,many,TRBJ2-5,TRBV7-2
ASSQGFSNQPQH,many,TRBJ1-5,TRBV6-2/TRBV6-3
SAVRDTHSNQPQH,many,TRBJ1-5,TRBV20-1
SATDSAGQETQY,many,TRBJ2-5,TRBV20-1
ASSLVGQGNTGELF,many,TRBJ2-2,TRBV5-1
ASSLGTGTSVGGQF,many,TRBJ2-1,TRBV3-1
SIGGQGQNQPQH,NA,TRBJ1-5,TRBV29-1
ASSFQTRNTQY,many,TRBJ2-3,TRBV7-2
SARDSSSYEQY,few,TRBJ2-7,TRBV20-1
ASSPSGYWDHMETQY,many,TRBJ2-5,TRBV6-5
SVEIERQNTEAF,NA,TRBJ1-1,TRBV29-1
ASSLGTSTDTQY,NA,TRBJ2-3,TRBV5-1
AISESLSTDTQY,many,TRBJ2-3,TRBV10-3
ATLGWGGNEKLF,many,TRBJ1-4,TRBV28
ASRFFIPIADTQY,many,TRBJ2-3,TRBV2
SAEIGPFGKETQY,NA,TRBJ2-5,TRBV20-1
ASSSAGTASVGANVLT,few,TRBJ2-6,TRBV5-1